Sequencing of this T cell receptor (beta chain) was carried out in a study of control samples from healthy donors and cancer patients. This clone has only one observation. CDR1 MNHEY and CDR2 SMNVEV come from the germline V gene (reference sequence). The J segment lost 1 base and the V segment lost 6 bases, leaving 4 bases of the junction unmatched. There are 15 residues in the CDR3. Generated by immunoSEQ multiplex PCR, the TCRdb table keeps only in-frame clones and is missing some. Found here are 55,000 to 70,000 clones, 85% to 95% of them singletons; the top ten hold 0.75% to 0.95%. This receptor was taken from a young man with colorectal cancer. J is TRBJ2-1 and V is TRBV27, with 9 positions matching TRBD1. Sequencing input: PBMCs. DNA of the CDR3: TGTGCCAGCAGCCAACAGGGGGCTTCCTACAATGAGCAGTTCTTC. Translating gives CASSQQGASYNEQFF.